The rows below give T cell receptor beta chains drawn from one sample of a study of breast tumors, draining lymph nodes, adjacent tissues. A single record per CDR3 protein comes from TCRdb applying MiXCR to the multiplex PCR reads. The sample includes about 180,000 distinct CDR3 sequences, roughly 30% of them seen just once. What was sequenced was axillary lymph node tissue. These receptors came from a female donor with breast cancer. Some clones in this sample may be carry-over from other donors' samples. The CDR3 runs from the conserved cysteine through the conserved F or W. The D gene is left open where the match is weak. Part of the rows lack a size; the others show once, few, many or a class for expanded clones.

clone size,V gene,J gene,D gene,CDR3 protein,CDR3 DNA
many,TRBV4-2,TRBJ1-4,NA,CASSQEDGELFF,TGTGCCAGCAGCCAAGAGGATGGCGAGCTGTTTTTT
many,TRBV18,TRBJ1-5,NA,CASSRGQIGQPQHF,TGTGCCAGCTCACGAGGGCAGATAGGCCAGCCCCAGCATTTT
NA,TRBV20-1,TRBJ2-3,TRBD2,CSAMGLAGVSDTQYF,TGCAGTGCTATGGGACTAGCGGGGGTATCGGATACGCAGTATTTT
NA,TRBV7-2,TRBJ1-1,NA,CASSPAYGNTEAFF,TGTGCCAGCAGCCCTGCGTACGGGAACACTGAAGCTTTCTTT
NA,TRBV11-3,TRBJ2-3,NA,CASSSRNTATQYF,TGTGCCAGCAGCTCCCGGAACACAGCTACGCAGTATTTT
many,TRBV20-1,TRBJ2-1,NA,CSARDSGGSSYNEQFF,TGCAGTGCTAGAGATTCCGGCGGTAGCTCCTACAATGAGCAGTTCTTC
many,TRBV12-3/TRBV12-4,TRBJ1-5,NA,CASKRGGNQPQHF,TGTGCCAGCAAAAGGGGAGGCAATCAGCCCCAGCATTTT
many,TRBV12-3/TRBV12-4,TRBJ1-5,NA,CASSLGGHGQPQHF,TGTGCCAGCAGTTTGGGGGGGCATGGTCAGCCCCAGCATTTT
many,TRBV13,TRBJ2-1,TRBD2,CASSLGDYHNEQFF,TGTGCCAGCAGCTTGGGGGACTACCACAATGAGCAGTTCTTC
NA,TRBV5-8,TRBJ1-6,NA,CASSRGHSPLHF,TGTGCCAGCAGCCGTGGACATTCACCCCTCCACTTT
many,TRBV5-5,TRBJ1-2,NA,CASSLSGAIIPYGYTF,TGTGCCAGCAGCTTGTCGGGGGCGATCATACCTTATGGCTACACCTTC
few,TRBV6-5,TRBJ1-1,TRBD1,CASSTWTGNTEAFF,TGTGCCAGCAGTACATGGACAGGGAACACTGAAGCTTTCTTT
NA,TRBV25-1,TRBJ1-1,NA,CASSENLGRNTEAFF,TGTGCCAGCAGTGAAAACTTAGGGCGGAACACTGAAGCTTTCTTT
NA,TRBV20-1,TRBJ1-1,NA,CSAPSPQAGKTEAFF,TGCAGTGCTCCCTCCCCGCAGGCAGGGAAAACTGAAGCTTTCTTT
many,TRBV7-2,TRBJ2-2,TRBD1,CASSFRYFRQGVNTGELFF,TGTGCCAGCAGCTTCCGTTACTTTCGACAGGGGGTTAACACCGGGGAGCTGTTTTTT
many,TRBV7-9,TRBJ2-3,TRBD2,CASSLGSGGDTDTQYF,TGTGCCAGCAGCTTAGGAAGTGGGGGGGACACAGATACGCAGTATTTT